Listed here is a single TCR beta chain. Looked up from germline, CDR1 is LNHDA and CDR2 is SQIVND (reference sequence). V was clipped by 4 bases and J by 8 bases, with 9 bases between them. This CDR3 is built from 13 residues. This entry is derived from a study of blood T cell repertoires in COVID-19. Across the whole study: The United States, Italy and Spain provided the acute and convalescent COVID-19 samples.

Repertoires were generated with immunoSEQ multiplex PCR, while TCRdb's copy carries only in-frame clones and drops some. The repertoire holds nearly 250,000 clones, roughly 86% seen once, with approximately 2.1% in the top ten. The J gene is TRBJ1-6, the V gene TRBV19; D is unclear. This sequence originates from a woman between 45 and 65 years old who had recovered from COVID-19. Sequencing was done on a sample of PBMCs or T cells enriched from blood (not recorded which). This chain's CDR3 is CASSTTPDSPLHF. As DNA, the CDR3 is TGTGCCAGTAGTACGACACCCGATTCACCCCTCCACTTT.